The rows below give T cell receptor beta chains drawn from one sample of a study of blood T cell repertoires in COVID-19. Sequencing used immunoSEQ multiplex PCR; TCRdb keeps in-frame clones, though not all of them. This sample yields about 150,000 clones, of which roughly four fifths are seen a single time; roughly 11% belongs to the top ten. Sequencing used peripheral blood. These receptors were obtained from a man in his 70s with active or convalescent COVID-19. Both conserved end residues are part of each CDR3. D genes are given only for firm matches. Some rows mark clone size as missing; the rest say once, few, many or name a class of expanded clone.

cdr3_aa: CASSPDRVSYNEQFF; cdr3_nt: TGTGCCAGCAGTCCAGACAGAGTCTCCTACAATGAGCAGTTCTTC; j_call: TRBJ2-1; clone_size: NA; v_call: TRBV6-2/TRBV6-3; cdr3_length: 15; d_call: NA
cdr3_aa: CAWSGSPYEQYF; cdr3_nt: TGTGCCTGGAGTGGCAGTCCCTACGAGCAGTACTTC; j_call: TRBJ2-7; clone_size: NA; v_call: TRBV30; cdr3_length: 12; d_call: NA
cdr3_aa: CASGDRVNYGYTF; cdr3_nt: TGTGCCAGCGGGGACAGGGTGAACTATGGCTACACCTTC; j_call: TRBJ1-2; clone_size: NA; v_call: TRBV3-1/TRBV3-2; cdr3_length: 13; d_call: TRBD1
cdr3_aa: CASSLSGTGPYEQYF; cdr3_nt: TGTGCCAGCAGTCTCTCCGGGACAGGGCCATACGAGCAGTACTTC; j_call: TRBJ2-7; clone_size: NA; v_call: TRBV6-5; cdr3_length: 15; d_call: TRBD1
cdr3_aa: CASSQVGQGGREAFF; cdr3_nt: TGTGCCAGCAGCCAAGTGGGACAGGGGGGAAGGGAAGCTTTCTTT; j_call: TRBJ1-1; clone_size: once; v_call: TRBV3-1/TRBV3-2; cdr3_length: 15; d_call: TRBD1
cdr3_aa: CASSNDRARPYEQYF; cdr3_nt: TGTGCCAGCAGCAACGACAGGGCCCGACCCTACGAGCAGTACTTC; j_call: TRBJ2-7; clone_size: NA; v_call: TRBV5-5; cdr3_length: 15; d_call: TRBD1
cdr3_aa: CASSSTGTSTDTQYF; cdr3_nt: TGTGCCAGCAGCTCCACAGGGACAAGCACAGATACGCAGTATTTT; j_call: TRBJ2-3; clone_size: NA; v_call: TRBV5-6; cdr3_length: 15; d_call: NA
cdr3_aa: CASMTGPNYNEQFF; cdr3_nt: TGTGCCAGCATGACAGGACCAAACTACAATGAGCAGTTCTTC; j_call: TRBJ2-1; clone_size: NA; v_call: TRBV7-2; cdr3_length: 14; d_call: NA
cdr3_aa: CASSGLAGSGELFF; cdr3_nt: TGCGCCAGCTCGGGACTAGCGGGGTCCGGGGAGCTGTTTTTT; j_call: TRBJ2-2; clone_size: once; v_call: TRBV5-1; cdr3_length: 14; d_call: TRBD2
cdr3_aa: CASSLVQGTNEKLFF; cdr3_nt: TGTGCCAGCAGCTTAGTGCAGGGAACTAATGAAAAACTGTTTTTT; j_call: TRBJ1-4; clone_size: NA; v_call: TRBV7-2; cdr3_length: 15; d_call: NA
cdr3_aa: CSFSPSGLAGDEDTQYF; cdr3_nt: TGCAGCTTCTCACCTTCGGGACTAGCGGGAGATGAAGATACGCAGTATTTT; j_call: TRBJ2-3; clone_size: NA; v_call: TRBV29-1; cdr3_length: 17; d_call: TRBD2
cdr3_aa: CASSSGQGNYEQYF; cdr3_nt: TGTGCCAGCAGCTCCGGACAGGGGAACTACGAGCAGTACTTC; j_call: TRBJ2-7; clone_size: NA; v_call: TRBV9; cdr3_length: 14; d_call: TRBD1
cdr3_aa: CASSVATNGNTIYF; cdr3_nt: TGTGCCAGCAGCGTAGCCACTAATGGAAACACCATATATTTT; j_call: TRBJ1-3; clone_size: NA; v_call: TRBV9; cdr3_length: 14; d_call: NA
cdr3_aa: CASSYSGQGAYEQYF; cdr3_nt: TGTGCCAGCAGTTACTCCGGACAGGGGGCCTACGAGCAGTACTTC; j_call: TRBJ2-7; clone_size: once; v_call: TRBV6-5; cdr3_length: 15; d_call: TRBD1
cdr3_aa: CASSQGPAGGPGELFF; cdr3_nt: TGTGCCAGCAGCCAAGGTCCAGCGGGAGGGCCGGGGGAGCTGTTTTTT; j_call: TRBJ2-2; clone_size: NA; v_call: TRBV3-1/TRBV3-2; cdr3_length: 16; d_call: TRBD2
cdr3_aa: CSVQGQTYEQYF; cdr3_nt: TGCAGCGTTCAGGGACAAACCTACGAGCAGTACTTC; j_call: TRBJ2-7; clone_size: NA; v_call: TRBV29-1; cdr3_length: 12; d_call: NA
cdr3_aa: CASSQGQGVSGANVLTF; cdr3_nt: TGTGCCAGCAGCCAAGGACAGGGTGTCTCTGGGGCCAACGTCCTGACTTTC; j_call: TRBJ2-6; clone_size: NA; v_call: TRBV5-6; cdr3_length: 17; d_call: TRBD1
cdr3_aa: CASSIRDTYGYTF; cdr3_nt: TGTGCCAGCAGTATCCGGGACACCTATGGCTACACCTTC; j_call: TRBJ1-2; clone_size: NA; v_call: TRBV12-3/TRBV12-4; cdr3_length: 13; d_call: NA
cdr3_aa: CSVESMGGTGSPNYGYTF; cdr3_nt: TGCAGCGTTGAGAGCATGGGCGGGACAGGGTCCCCTAACTATGGCTACACCTTC; j_call: TRBJ1-2; clone_size: NA; v_call: TRBV29-1; cdr3_length: 18; d_call: TRBD1
cdr3_aa: CASSYPITRGMNTEAFF; cdr3_nt: TGTGCCAGCAGTTACCCCATAACGAGAGGGATGAACACTGAAGCTTTCTTT; j_call: TRBJ1-1; clone_size: once; v_call: TRBV6-2/TRBV6-3; cdr3_length: 17; d_call: NA
cdr3_aa: CASSGPWTSGRFDTQYF; cdr3_nt: TGTGCCAGCAGTGGACCGTGGACTAGCGGGAGGTTTGATACGCAGTATTTT; j_call: TRBJ2-3; clone_size: NA; v_call: TRBV6-1; cdr3_length: 17; d_call: TRBD2
cdr3_aa: CASSTPVGFEQYF; cdr3_nt: TGTGCCAGCAGTACTCCTGTCGGGTTCGAGCAGTACTTC; j_call: TRBJ2-7; clone_size: NA; v_call: TRBV6-2/TRBV6-3; cdr3_length: 13; d_call: NA
cdr3_aa: CASSLRTGYTEAFF; cdr3_nt: TGTGCCAGCAGCTTGAGAACGGGGTACACTGAAGCTTTCTTT; j_call: TRBJ1-1; clone_size: few; v_call: TRBV7-9; cdr3_length: 14; d_call: NA
cdr3_aa: CASSLNAGTGTPEAFF; cdr3_nt: TGCGCCAGCAGCTTGAATGCCGGGACAGGGACTCCTGAAGCTTTCTTT; j_call: TRBJ1-1; clone_size: NA; v_call: TRBV5-1; cdr3_length: 16; d_call: TRBD1
cdr3_aa: CASSWGLAAGAGELFF; cdr3_nt: TGTGCCAGCAGCTGGGGACTAGCGGCCGGGGCCGGGGAGCTGTTTTTT; j_call: TRBJ2-2; clone_size: NA; v_call: TRBV7-2; cdr3_length: 16; d_call: TRBD2
cdr3_aa: CASSERGPESYNEQFF; cdr3_nt: TGCGCCAGCAGTGAGAGAGGGCCGGAGTCCTACAATGAGCAGTTCTTC; j_call: TRBJ2-1; clone_size: once; v_call: TRBV10-2; cdr3_length: 16; d_call: NA
cdr3_aa: CASSRDSYGYTF; cdr3_nt: TGTGCCAGCAGCCGGGACAGCTATGGCTACACCTTC; j_call: TRBJ1-2; clone_size: NA; v_call: TRBV2; cdr3_length: 12; d_call: TRBD1
cdr3_aa: CAWQGTPYNEQFF; cdr3_nt: TGTGCCTGGCAGGGGACCCCCTACAATGAGCAGTTCTTC; j_call: TRBJ2-1; clone_size: NA; v_call: TRBV30; cdr3_length: 13; d_call: NA
cdr3_aa: CASSYAGRTLHF; cdr3_nt: TGTGCCAGCAGTTACGCGGGGAGGACCCTCCACTTT; j_call: TRBJ1-6; clone_size: NA; v_call: TRBV6-5; cdr3_length: 12; d_call: NA
cdr3_aa: CASSARVLTWTFDRRDPYGYTF; cdr3_nt: TGTGCCAGCAGCGCCAGGGTCCTTACTTGGACATTCGATCGAAGAGATCCCTATGGCTACACCTTC; j_call: TRBJ1-2; clone_size: NA; v_call: TRBV9; cdr3_length: 22; d_call: NA
cdr3_aa: CASSYQGRGNNSPLHF; cdr3_nt: TGTGCCAGCAGTTACCAGGGCAGGGGGAATAATTCACCCCTCCACTTT; j_call: TRBJ1-6; clone_size: NA; v_call: TRBV6-2/TRBV6-3; cdr3_length: 16; d_call: TRBD1
cdr3_aa: CASSLVDYVGFQPQHF; cdr3_nt: TGTGCCAGCAGCCTCGTAGACTATGTCGGGTTTCAGCCCCAGCATTTT; j_call: TRBJ1-5; clone_size: few; v_call: TRBV28; cdr3_length: 16; d_call: NA
cdr3_aa: CASSTGTLNEKLFF; cdr3_nt: TGCGCCAGCAGCACCGGGACTCTTAATGAAAAACTGTTTTTT; j_call: TRBJ1-4; clone_size: NA; v_call: TRBV5-1; cdr3_length: 14; d_call: NA
cdr3_aa: CASSLEGAGTEAFF; cdr3_nt: TGTGCCAGCAGCTTAGAGGGGGCTGGTACTGAAGCTTTCTTT; j_call: TRBJ1-1; clone_size: once; v_call: TRBV7-6; cdr3_length: 14; d_call: TRBD1
cdr3_aa: CSVDQGRQNYGYTF; cdr3_nt: TGCAGCGTAGACCAGGGTAGACAGAACTATGGCTACACCTTC; j_call: TRBJ1-2; clone_size: NA; v_call: TRBV29-1; cdr3_length: 14; d_call: NA
cdr3_aa: CAWSIDRVNTEAFF; cdr3_nt: TGTGCCTGGAGTATAGACAGGGTGAACACTGAAGCTTTCTTT; j_call: TRBJ1-1; clone_size: NA; v_call: TRBV30; cdr3_length: 14; d_call: TRBD1
cdr3_aa: CASSDGQGANSGANVLTF; cdr3_nt: TGTGCCAGCAGCGACGGACAGGGGGCCAACTCTGGGGCCAACGTCCTGACTTTC; j_call: TRBJ2-6; clone_size: NA; v_call: TRBV7-8; cdr3_length: 18; d_call: TRBD1
cdr3_aa: CASSEAGHLRYGYTF; cdr3_nt: TGTGCCAGCAGTGAGGCAGGGCATCTTCGGTATGGCTACACCTTC; j_call: TRBJ1-2; clone_size: NA; v_call: TRBV2; cdr3_length: 15; d_call: NA
cdr3_aa: CASSQWQGDTGELFF; cdr3_nt: TGCGCCAGCAGCCAGTGGCAGGGTGACACCGGGGAGCTGTTTTTT; j_call: TRBJ2-2; clone_size: NA; v_call: TRBV4-1; cdr3_length: 15; d_call: NA
cdr3_aa: CASSPPSSNYEQYF; cdr3_nt: TGTGCCAGCTCACCACCTAGCAGTAACTACGAGCAGTACTTC; j_call: TRBJ2-7; clone_size: NA; v_call: TRBV18; cdr3_length: 14; d_call: NA
cdr3_aa: CASSQARGTDGYTF; cdr3_nt: TGCGCCAGCAGCCAAGCCAGGGGGACGGATGGCTACACCTTC; j_call: TRBJ1-2; clone_size: NA; v_call: TRBV5-1; cdr3_length: 14; d_call: TRBD1
cdr3_aa: CASSVGGQAYYEQYF; cdr3_nt: TGCGCCAGCAGTGTCGGGGGACAGGCCTACTACGAGCAGTACTTC; j_call: TRBJ2-7; clone_size: NA; v_call: TRBV5-1; cdr3_length: 15; d_call: TRBD1
cdr3_aa: CASTRGGYGGYTF; cdr3_nt: TGTGCCAGCACCCGAGGAGGGTATGGTGGCTACACCTTC; j_call: TRBJ1-2; clone_size: NA; v_call: TRBV12-3/TRBV12-4; cdr3_length: 13; d_call: NA
cdr3_aa: CASSQDGTGRNQPQHF; cdr3_nt: TGCGCCAGCAGCCAAGACGGGACAGGGCGCAATCAGCCCCAGCATTTT; j_call: TRBJ1-5; clone_size: NA; v_call: TRBV4-1; cdr3_length: 16; d_call: TRBD1
cdr3_aa: CASSLIGQGYGTEAFF; cdr3_nt: TGCGCCAGCAGCTTGATCGGACAGGGATATGGCACTGAAGCTTTCTTT; j_call: TRBJ1-1; clone_size: NA; v_call: TRBV5-1; cdr3_length: 16; d_call: TRBD1
cdr3_aa: CASSRPDRVNTEAFF; cdr3_nt: TGTGCCAGCAGCCGACCGGACAGGGTGAACACTGAAGCTTTCTTT; j_call: TRBJ1-1; clone_size: NA; v_call: TRBV5-4; cdr3_length: 15; d_call: TRBD1
cdr3_aa: CASTKGLAGGETQYF; cdr3_nt: TGTGCCAGTACTAAGGGACTAGCGGGGGGGGAGACCCAGTACTTC; j_call: TRBJ2-5; clone_size: NA; v_call: TRBV19; cdr3_length: 15; d_call: TRBD2
cdr3_aa: CASSLQGNQPQHF; cdr3_nt: TGTGCCAGCAGTTTACAGGGCAATCAGCCCCAGCATTTT; j_call: TRBJ1-5; clone_size: NA; v_call: TRBV27; cdr3_length: 13; d_call: NA
cdr3_aa: CASSLRASGKETQYF; cdr3_nt: TGCGCCAGCAGCTTGCGGGCTAGCGGCAAAGAGACCCAGTACTTC; j_call: TRBJ2-5; clone_size: NA; v_call: TRBV5-1; cdr3_length: 15; d_call: TRBD2
cdr3_aa: CSVVGAGGLETQYF; cdr3_nt: TGCAGCGTTGTAGGGGCGGGGGGCCTCGAGACCCAGTACTTC; j_call: TRBJ2-5; clone_size: NA; v_call: TRBV29-1; cdr3_length: 14; d_call: TRBD2
cdr3_aa: CASSQDSGTGAYEQYF; cdr3_nt: TGTGCCAGCAGCCAAGATAGCGGGACAGGGGCCTACGAGCAGTACTTC; j_call: TRBJ2-7; clone_size: once; v_call: TRBV3-1/TRBV3-2; cdr3_length: 16; d_call: TRBD1
cdr3_aa: CASSQQAGAAYTF; cdr3_nt: TGTGCCAGCAGCCAACAGGCAGGGGCTGCATACACCTTC; j_call: TRBJ1-2; clone_size: NA; v_call: TRBV14; cdr3_length: 13; d_call: NA
cdr3_aa: CASSRGTSGVSSYEQYF; cdr3_nt: TGCGCCAGCAGCCGAGGGACTAGCGGGGTGAGCTCCTACGAGCAGTACTTC; j_call: TRBJ2-7; clone_size: NA; v_call: TRBV4-1; cdr3_length: 17; d_call: TRBD2
cdr3_aa: CASKSVGLGATEAFF; cdr3_nt: TGTGCCAGCAAGTCGGTAGGTCTAGGAGCCACTGAAGCTTTCTTT; j_call: TRBJ1-1; clone_size: NA; v_call: TRBV6-5; cdr3_length: 15; d_call: NA
cdr3_aa: CASSLDRGYQPQHF; cdr3_nt: TGTGCCAGCAGCCTCGACAGGGGTTATCAGCCCCAGCATTTT; j_call: TRBJ1-5; clone_size: few; v_call: TRBV7-2; cdr3_length: 14; d_call: TRBD1
cdr3_aa: CASSQDPTGSLNTEAFF; cdr3_nt: TGTGCCAGCAGCCAAGACCCGACAGGGTCCTTGAACACTGAAGCTTTCTTT; j_call: TRBJ1-1; clone_size: NA; v_call: TRBV3-1/TRBV3-2; cdr3_length: 17; d_call: TRBD1
cdr3_aa: CASSLDSSYNEQFF; cdr3_nt: TGTGCCAGCAGCTTGGACAGCTCCTACAATGAGCAGTTCTTC; j_call: TRBJ2-1; clone_size: NA; v_call: TRBV5-4; cdr3_length: 14; d_call: NA
cdr3_aa: CASSLSGKQETQYF; cdr3_nt: TGTGCCAGCAGCTTGTCAGGGAAACAAGAGACCCAGTACTTC; j_call: TRBJ2-5; clone_size: once; v_call: TRBV5-4; cdr3_length: 14; d_call: NA
cdr3_aa: CASSLIPRTDTQYF; cdr3_nt: TGTGCCAGCAGCTTAATTCCTCGGACAGATACGCAGTATTTT; j_call: TRBJ2-3; clone_size: NA; v_call: TRBV11-1; cdr3_length: 14; d_call: NA
cdr3_aa: CASSVLAGVRTRGTGELFF; cdr3_nt: TGTGCCAGCAGCGTGCTAGCGGGGGTCAGAACGAGGGGCACCGGGGAGCTGTTTTTT; j_call: TRBJ2-2; clone_size: few; v_call: TRBV9; cdr3_length: 19; d_call: TRBD2